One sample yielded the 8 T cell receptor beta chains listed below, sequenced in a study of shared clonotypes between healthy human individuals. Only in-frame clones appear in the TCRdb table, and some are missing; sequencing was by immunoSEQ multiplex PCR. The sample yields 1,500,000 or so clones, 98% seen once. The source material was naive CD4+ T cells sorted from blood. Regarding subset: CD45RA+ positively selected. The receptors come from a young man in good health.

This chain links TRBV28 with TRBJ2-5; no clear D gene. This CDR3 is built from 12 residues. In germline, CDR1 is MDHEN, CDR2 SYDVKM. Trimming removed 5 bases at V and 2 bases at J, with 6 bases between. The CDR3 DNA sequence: TGTGCCAGCAGTAATACTCAAGAGACCCAGTACTTC. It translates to CASSNTQETQYF.

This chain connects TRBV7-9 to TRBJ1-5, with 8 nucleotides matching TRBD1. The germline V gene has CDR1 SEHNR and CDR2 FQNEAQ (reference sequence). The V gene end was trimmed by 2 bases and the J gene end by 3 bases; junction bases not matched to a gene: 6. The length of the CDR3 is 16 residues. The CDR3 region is CASSLSGQGTNQPQHF. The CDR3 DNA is TGTGCCAGCAGCTTATCCGGACAGGGAACCAATCAGCCCCAGCATTTT.

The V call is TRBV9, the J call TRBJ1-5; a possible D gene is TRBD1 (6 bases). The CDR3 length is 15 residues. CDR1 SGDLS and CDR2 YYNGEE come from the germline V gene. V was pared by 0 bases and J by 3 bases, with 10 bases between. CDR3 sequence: CASSVEGGPNQPQHF. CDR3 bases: TGTGCCAGCAGCGTAGAGGGGGGCCCCAATCAGCCCCAGCATTTT.

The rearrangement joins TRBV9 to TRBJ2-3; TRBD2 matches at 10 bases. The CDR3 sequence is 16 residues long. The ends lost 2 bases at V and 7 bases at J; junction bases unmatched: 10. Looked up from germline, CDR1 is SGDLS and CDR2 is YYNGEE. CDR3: CASSVSGTSDLHTQYF. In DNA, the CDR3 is TGTGCCAGCAGCGTTTCCGGGACTAGCGATCTGCATACGCAGTATTTT.

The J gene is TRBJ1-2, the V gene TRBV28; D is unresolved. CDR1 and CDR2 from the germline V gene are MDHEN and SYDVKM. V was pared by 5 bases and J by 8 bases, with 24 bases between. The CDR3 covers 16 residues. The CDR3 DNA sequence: TGTGCCAGCAGTCCCCCGGAATGGGGAGGGCCTTGGGGCTACACCTTC. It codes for CASSPPEWGGPWGYTF.

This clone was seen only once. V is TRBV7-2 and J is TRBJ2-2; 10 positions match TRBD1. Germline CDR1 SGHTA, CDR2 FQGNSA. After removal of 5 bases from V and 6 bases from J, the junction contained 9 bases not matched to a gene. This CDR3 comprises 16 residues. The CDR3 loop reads CASSTGDRGRAGELFF. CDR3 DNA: TGTGCCAGCAGCACCGGAGACAGGGGGCGCGCCGGGGAGCTGTTTTTT.

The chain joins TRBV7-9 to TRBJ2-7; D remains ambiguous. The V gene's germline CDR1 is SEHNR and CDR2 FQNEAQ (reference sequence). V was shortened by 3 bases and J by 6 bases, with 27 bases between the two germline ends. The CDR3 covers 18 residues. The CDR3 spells CASSFPEGNFYPRSEQYF. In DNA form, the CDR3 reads TGTGCCAGCAGCTTCCCTGAAGGGAACTTCTACCCGAGGAGCGAGCAGTACTTC.

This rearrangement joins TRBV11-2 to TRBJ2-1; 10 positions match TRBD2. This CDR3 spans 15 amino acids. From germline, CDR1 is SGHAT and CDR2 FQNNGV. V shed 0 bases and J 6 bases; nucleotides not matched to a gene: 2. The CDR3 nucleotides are TGTGCCAGCAGCTTAGAACTAGCGGGACGCAATGAGCAGTTCTTC. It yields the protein CASSLELAGRNEQFF. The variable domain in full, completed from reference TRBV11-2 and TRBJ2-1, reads EAGVAQSPRYKIIEKRQSVAFWCNPISGHATLYWYQQILGQGPKLLIQFQNNGVVDDSQLPKDRFSAERLKGVDSTLKIQPAKLEDSAVYLCASSLELAGRNEQFFGPGTRLTVL.